This T cell receptor beta chain was profiled in a study of blood T cell repertoires in COVID-19. Only in-frame clones appear in the TCRdb table, and some are missing; sequencing was by immunoSEQ multiplex PCR. The repertoire includes tens of thousands of clones, 65% to 85% of them detected once, and around 2.3% sits in the top ten. CDR1 SGHDT and CDR2 YYEEEE come from the germline V gene. V dropped 4 bases and J dropped 2 bases, with 16 bases sitting between them. The CDR3 is 15 amino acids. The clonotype comes from a man aged 50-59 years with acute or convalescent COVID-19. Sequenced: peripheral blood. The V and J genes are TRBV5-6 and TRBJ2-7; D may be TRBD1 (6 bases). The CDR3 here is CASSRPGQGTYEQYF. In DNA, the CDR3 is TGTGCCAGCAGCCGACCCGGGCAGGGGACCTACGAGCAGTACTTC.